Below are 4 T cell receptor beta chains sequenced from a single sample in a study of CD8 T cells in Susac syndrome. cDNA came from approximately 0.5 to 1 ug RNA primed by random hexamers. Via MiXCR, TCRdb re-called the immunoSEQ multiplex PCR reads, giving one row per CDR3 protein. This sample has roughly 130,000 distinct CDR3 sequences, with around 95% found just once. Sequences were obtained from CD4+ T cells from PBMCs. The origin of the receptors is a human donor with multiple sclerosis.

V gene TRBV27 combines with J gene TRBJ1-3, with 8 bases lining up with TRBD1. V was clipped by 5 bases and J by 9 bases; unmatched bases: 15. The length of the CDR3 is 16 residues. The germline CDR1 and CDR2 sequences are MNHEY and SMNVEV (reference sequence). CDR3: CASSTSDRGRLGTIYF. The CDR3 nucleotides are TGTGCCAGCAGTACCTCAGACAGGGGTCGGTTAGGCACCATATATTTT.

The chain recombines TRBV15 with TRBJ2-2, with unresolved D. CDR3 length equals 13 residues. V lost 5 bases to trimming and J lost 7 bases, with 11 bases between them. Germline assignment: CDR1 LNHNV and CDR2 YYDKDF (reference sequence). CDR3 nucleotide sequence: TGTGCCACCAGCCTCGTGTCACGCGGGGAGCTGTTTTTT. Its translation: CATSLVSRGELFF.

The V gene is TRBV2, the J gene TRBJ2-3, with TRBD2 identical over 7 bases. V was clipped by 3 bases and J by 2 bases; unmatched bases: 8. The germline gives CDR1 SNHLY, CDR2 FYNNEI. The CDR3 loop spans 16 amino acids. CDR3 amino acids: CASSETPGLHTDTQYF. CDR3 in DNA: TGTGCCAGCAGTGAGACACCGGGACTACACACAGATACGCAGTATTTT.

The chain couples TRBV3-1 to TRBJ2-7; D is perhaps TRBD2 (6 bases). CDR1 and CDR2 from the germline V gene are LGHDT and YNNKEL (reference sequence). The V and J ends lost 4 bases and 1 base respectively, with 17 bases between them. CDR3 length: 16 amino acids. Here the CDR3 DNA reads TGTGCCAGCAGCCGTTCGCCGGGACTCGAATCCTACGAGCAGTACTTC. Protein product: CASSRSPGLESYEQYF.